This is a list of T cell receptor beta chains from one sample in a study of cytotoxic CD8 clonotypes in ibrutinib-treated CLL. Sequencing used immunoSEQ multiplex PCR; TCRdb keeps in-frame clones, though not all of them. This table holds roughly 13,000 clones, about 55% found once. Specimen: PBMCs, collected at a 24-month disease-progression time point, from a patient treated with ibrutinib. Source of these receptors: a human donor with chronic lymphocytic leukemia. Both conserved end residues are part of each CDR3. The order of the fields is D gene, J gene, V gene, clone size, CDR3 DNA, CDR3 protein. A D gene is named only where the DNA matches it firmly. Clone size is not always given. Where it is, it says once, few, many or a class for expanded clones.

d_gene: TRBD1
j_gene: TRBJ2-3
v_gene: TRBV19
abundance: NA
CDR3nt: TGTGCCAGTACCGCCCGGGACAGGGGTACAGATACGCAGTATTTT
CDR3aa: CASTARDRGTDTQYF

d_gene: NA
j_gene: TRBJ1-5
v_gene: TRBV6-1
abundance: NA
CDR3nt: TGTGCCTCCTCCCAGGGTTGGGTGAATCAGCCCCAGCATTTT
CDR3aa: CASSQGWVNQPQHF

d_gene: NA
j_gene: TRBJ1-1
v_gene: TRBV13
abundance: NA
CDR3nt: TGTGCCAGCGGGCAGGAATTTGGGGCTTTCTTT
CDR3aa: CASGQEFGAFF

d_gene: NA
j_gene: TRBJ2-7
v_gene: TRBV7-6
abundance: NA
CDR3nt: TGTGCCAGCAGCCTAGGGGACGGATCCTACGAGCAGTACTTC
CDR3aa: CASSLGDGSYEQYF

d_gene: NA
j_gene: TRBJ2-5
v_gene: TRBV2
abundance: NA
CDR3nt: TGTGCCAGCTCCCTGGCAGGGGGGTATCAGGAGACCCAGTACTTC
CDR3aa: CASSLAGGYQETQYF

d_gene: TRBD1
j_gene: TRBJ2-4
v_gene: TRBV4-2
abundance: NA
CDR3nt: TGTGCCAGCAGCCAAGAATCAATGGCGACAGGGGGCTATGCAAACATTCAGTACTTC
CDR3aa: CASSQESMATGGYANIQYF

d_gene: TRBD2
j_gene: TRBJ2-7
v_gene: TRBV11-2
abundance: NA
CDR3nt: TGTGCCAGCAGCCCGCCGGGACTAGCGGGGTCCTACGAGCAGTACTTC
CDR3aa: CASSPPGLAGSYEQYF

d_gene: NA
j_gene: TRBJ1-5
v_gene: TRBV18
abundance: NA
CDR3nt: TGTGCCAGCTCACCCGATAACTATCAGCCCCAGCATTTT
CDR3aa: CASSPDNYQPQHF

d_gene: TRBD1
j_gene: TRBJ1-1
v_gene: TRBV5-1
abundance: NA
CDR3nt: TGCGCCAGCTTGAGAAGGGGGCTAGAAGATGAAGCTTTCTTT
CDR3aa: CASLRRGLEDEAFF

d_gene: NA
j_gene: TRBJ2-7
v_gene: TRBV9
abundance: few
CDR3nt: TGTGCCAGCAGCGTAGGTGGTAGTACGGAGCAGTACTTC
CDR3aa: CASSVGGSTEQYF

d_gene: TRBD2
j_gene: TRBJ2-5
v_gene: TRBV7-6
abundance: NA
CDR3nt: TGTGCCAGCAGCCCTAGCGGGGGGGCGGAGACCCAGTACTTC
CDR3aa: CASSPSGGAETQYF

d_gene: NA
j_gene: TRBJ1-2
v_gene: TRBV15
abundance: NA
CDR3nt: TGTGCCACCAGCAGAGGGAGGGGGATGGGTGGCTACACCTTC
CDR3aa: CATSRGRGMGGYTF

d_gene: NA
j_gene: TRBJ1-2
v_gene: TRBV18
abundance: NA
CDR3nt: TGTGCCAGCTCACCGGGGGCAGAGCTCTCCTATGGCTACACCTTC
CDR3aa: CASSPGAELSYGYTF

d_gene: TRBD1
j_gene: TRBJ1-1
v_gene: TRBV27
abundance: NA
CDR3nt: TGTGCCAGCAGTATGACAGGGGTTAACGGTGAAGCTTTCTTT
CDR3aa: CASSMTGVNGEAFF

d_gene: NA
j_gene: TRBJ1-2
v_gene: TRBV6-5
abundance: medium-sized
CDR3nt: TGTGCCAGCAGTAAGGGCAGGGGCTATGGCTACACCTTC
CDR3aa: CASSKGRGYGYTF

d_gene: NA
j_gene: TRBJ2-7
v_gene: TRBV9
abundance: NA
CDR3nt: TGTGCCAGCAGCTTCGGGGTGAGGAACGAGCAGTACTTC
CDR3aa: CASSFGVRNEQYF

d_gene: NA
j_gene: TRBJ2-7
v_gene: TRBV11-2
abundance: NA
CDR3nt: TGTGCCAGCAGCTTAACGTTTCCAGGGATAAGGGAGCAGTACTTC
CDR3aa: CASSLTFPGIREQYF

d_gene: TRBD2
j_gene: TRBJ2-7
v_gene: TRBV2
abundance: few
CDR3nt: TGTGCCAGCAGTGAAGAGCGGGGGAGACTTTGGGAGCAGTACTTC
CDR3aa: CASSEERGRLWEQYF

d_gene: NA
j_gene: TRBJ1-2
v_gene: TRBV11-2
abundance: few
CDR3nt: TGTGCCAGCAGCTTAGGTGTTGATGGCTACACCTTC
CDR3aa: CASSLGVDGYTF

d_gene: TRBD1
j_gene: TRBJ2-7
v_gene: TRBV19
abundance: NA
CDR3nt: TGTGCCAGTAGTATCTCACAGGGGGGCCACGAGCAGTACTTC
CDR3aa: CASSISQGGHEQYF

d_gene: NA
j_gene: TRBJ2-3
v_gene: TRBV7-9
abundance: few
CDR3nt: TGTGCCAGCAGCTTAGTCGGTGCAGATACGCAGTATTTT
CDR3aa: CASSLVGADTQYF

d_gene: NA
j_gene: TRBJ1-5
v_gene: TRBV4-1
abundance: NA
CDR3nt: TGCGCCAGCAGCCAAGGAGCCCTAGTGAGGAGAAATCAGCCCCAGCATTTT
CDR3aa: CASSQGALVRRNQPQHF

d_gene: TRBD2
j_gene: TRBJ2-1
v_gene: TRBV5-6
abundance: NA
CDR3nt: TGTGCCAGCAGACCCGGACTAGCGGGGTCGGGCTCCTACAATGAGCAGTTCTTC
CDR3aa: CASRPGLAGSGSYNEQFF

d_gene: NA
j_gene: TRBJ1-6
v_gene: TRBV18
abundance: few
CDR3nt: TGTGCCAGCTCACAATCAGCAGGACAGATACATTCACCCCTCCACTTT
CDR3aa: CASSQSAGQIHSPLHF

d_gene: NA
j_gene: TRBJ2-1
v_gene: TRBV27
abundance: once
CDR3nt: TGTGCCAGCAGTTTATCTCGACAGTACAATGAGCAGTTCTTC
CDR3aa: CASSLSRQYNEQFF

d_gene: TRBD1
j_gene: TRBJ1-1
v_gene: TRBV27
abundance: NA
CDR3nt: TGTGCCAGCAGTTTAAACAGGGGGAACACTGAAGCTTTCTTT
CDR3aa: CASSLNRGNTEAFF

d_gene: TRBD1
j_gene: TRBJ1-6
v_gene: TRBV4-1
abundance: many
CDR3nt: TGCGCCAGCAGCCATTCCGGGACAGGGTGGGATTCACCCCTCCACTTT
CDR3aa: CASSHSGTGWDSPLHF

d_gene: NA
j_gene: TRBJ1-3
v_gene: TRBV5-6
abundance: NA
CDR3nt: TGTGCCAGCAGCTTGGGGACGGGGTCTGGAAACACCATATATTTT
CDR3aa: CASSLGTGSGNTIYF

d_gene: TRBD1
j_gene: TRBJ1-1
v_gene: TRBV2
abundance: NA
CDR3nt: TGTGCCAGCAGTGCCGGGACAGACACTGAAGCTTTCTTT
CDR3aa: CASSAGTDTEAFF

d_gene: NA
j_gene: TRBJ1-2
v_gene: TRBV4-1
abundance: few
CDR3nt: TGCGCCAGCAGCCAACGGTATAACTATGGCTACACCTTC
CDR3aa: CASSQRYNYGYTF

d_gene: TRBD1
j_gene: TRBJ1-2
v_gene: TRBV7-9
abundance: NA
CDR3nt: TGTGCCAGCAGCCTCCCATTTGGACAGGGGGAAAATGGCTACACCTTC
CDR3aa: CASSLPFGQGENGYTF

d_gene: TRBD1
j_gene: TRBJ2-1
v_gene: TRBV4-2
abundance: NA
CDR3nt: TGTGCCAGCAGCCACCTGGGGGGACAGGGGTTCAATGAGCAGTTCTTC
CDR3aa: CASSHLGGQGFNEQFF

d_gene: NA
j_gene: TRBJ2-7
v_gene: TRBV6-6
abundance: NA
CDR3nt: TGTGCCAGCAGTTCTACAGGGTTCTCCTACGAGCAGTACTTC
CDR3aa: CASSSTGFSYEQYF

d_gene: TRBD1
j_gene: TRBJ1-2
v_gene: TRBV4-1
abundance: NA
CDR3nt: TGCGCCAGCCAACCAAGGACAGGGACCCGTGGCTATGGCTACACCTTC
CDR3aa: CASQPRTGTRGYGYTF

d_gene: NA
j_gene: TRBJ2-7
v_gene: TRBV11-2
abundance: few
CDR3nt: TGTGCCAGCAGCATCCGGGACGGTTACGAGCAGTACTTC
CDR3aa: CASSIRDGYEQYF

d_gene: NA
j_gene: TRBJ2-7
v_gene: TRBV29-1
abundance: NA
CDR3nt: TGCAGCGTTGAGGGGGCGGCCGGAGCCTACGAGCAGTACTTC
CDR3aa: CSVEGAAGAYEQYF

d_gene: TRBD1
j_gene: TRBJ2-7
v_gene: TRBV4-1
abundance: NA
CDR3nt: TGCGCCAGCAGCCTTCCCGGGACAGGGGGCGGGGAGCAGTACTTC
CDR3aa: CASSLPGTGGGEQYF

d_gene: NA
j_gene: TRBJ1-2
v_gene: TRBV29-1
abundance: NA
CDR3nt: TGCAGCGTTGAGGTAGCCTATGGCTACACCTTC
CDR3aa: CSVEVAYGYTF

d_gene: TRBD1
j_gene: TRBJ2-7
v_gene: TRBV5-4
abundance: NA
CDR3nt: TGTGCCAGCAGCTTCGGACAGGGAACCTACGAGCAGTACTTC
CDR3aa: CASSFGQGTYEQYF

d_gene: TRBD1
j_gene: TRBJ2-7
v_gene: TRBV16
abundance: once
CDR3nt: TGTGCCAGCAGCCAATTGGGACAGGCGTCCTACGAGCAGTACTTC
CDR3aa: CASSQLGQASYEQYF

d_gene: TRBD1
j_gene: TRBJ2-7
v_gene: TRBV6-5
abundance: NA
CDR3nt: TGTGCCAGCAGTTACTGGACAGGGTCTGGCTACGAGCAGTACTTC
CDR3aa: CASSYWTGSGYEQYF

d_gene: NA
j_gene: TRBJ2-3
v_gene: TRBV6-6
abundance: once
CDR3nt: TGTGCCAGCAGCGGAGGGCCAGATACGCAGTATTTT
CDR3aa: CASSGGPDTQYF

d_gene: NA
j_gene: TRBJ1-2
v_gene: TRBV5-3
abundance: NA
CDR3nt: TGTGCCAGAAGCTTGTCTACCAGGGGAAGAGGCTACACCTTC
CDR3aa: CARSLSTRGRGYTF

d_gene: NA
j_gene: TRBJ1-1
v_gene: TRBV30
abundance: NA
CDR3nt: TGTGCCGGGGAGCGCAACACTGAAGCTTTCTTT
CDR3aa: CAGERNTEAFF

d_gene: NA
j_gene: TRBJ1-5
v_gene: TRBV6-1
abundance: NA
CDR3nt: TGTGCCAGCAGCGGAACCTGGGGAACTAATCAGCCCCAGCATTTT
CDR3aa: CASSGTWGTNQPQHF

d_gene: TRBD1
j_gene: TRBJ1-2
v_gene: TRBV18
abundance: NA
CDR3nt: TGTGCCAGCTCACCAGGACAGGGAACCTATGGCTACACCTTC
CDR3aa: CASSPGQGTYGYTF

d_gene: NA
j_gene: TRBJ2-7
v_gene: TRBV7-9
abundance: NA
CDR3nt: TGTGCCACCCATAGGATTTACGAGCAGTACTTC
CDR3aa: CATHRIYEQYF

d_gene: TRBD1
j_gene: TRBJ1-6
v_gene: TRBV2
abundance: few
CDR3nt: TGTGCCAGCAGGGTGGACAGGGCAAACTATAATTCACCCCTCCACTTT
CDR3aa: CASRVDRANYNSPLHF

d_gene: NA
j_gene: TRBJ1-1
v_gene: TRBV5-5
abundance: few
CDR3nt: TGTGCCAGCAGCTTATCAACACAAAACACTGAAGCTTTCTTT
CDR3aa: CASSLSTQNTEAFF

d_gene: NA
j_gene: TRBJ1-1
v_gene: TRBV7-8
abundance: few
CDR3nt: TGTGCCAGCAGCTTTGGGCAAATGAACACTGAAGCTTTCTTT
CDR3aa: CASSFGQMNTEAFF

d_gene: NA
j_gene: TRBJ2-1
v_gene: TRBV4-2
abundance: NA
CDR3nt: TGTGCCAGCAGCCAAGCGTATGGTGGCACTTACAATGAGCAGTTCTTC
CDR3aa: CASSQAYGGTYNEQFF

d_gene: TRBD1
j_gene: TRBJ1-6
v_gene: TRBV6-5
abundance: NA
CDR3nt: TGTGCCAGCAGTTACTCGAGCAGGGGGGGATCACCCCTCCACTTT
CDR3aa: CASSYSSRGGSPLHF

d_gene: NA
j_gene: TRBJ2-2
v_gene: TRBV5-1
abundance: few
CDR3nt: TGCGCCAGCAGAGGCAGGGACACCGGGGAGCTGTTTTTT
CDR3aa: CASRGRDTGELFF

d_gene: NA
j_gene: TRBJ2-1
v_gene: TRBV6-6
abundance: NA
CDR3nt: TGTGCCAGCGCGTCACGGGGGTCTGACAATGAGCAGTTCTTC
CDR3aa: CASASRGSDNEQFF

d_gene: TRBD2
j_gene: TRBJ2-1
v_gene: TRBV9
abundance: NA
CDR3nt: TGTGCCAGCAGCCTGACTAGCGGCCGGTCTATTTCCTACAATGAGCAGTTCTTC
CDR3aa: CASSLTSGRSISYNEQFF

d_gene: TRBD1
j_gene: TRBJ2-1
v_gene: TRBV9
abundance: few
CDR3nt: TGTGCCAGCAGCGCCCAGGGGGATGAGCAGTTCTTC
CDR3aa: CASSAQGDEQFF

d_gene: TRBD1
j_gene: TRBJ1-2
v_gene: TRBV6-1
abundance: few
CDR3nt: TGTGCCAGCAGGCCGGGGACAGGGAAACTCTATGGCTACACCTTC
CDR3aa: CASRPGTGKLYGYTF

d_gene: TRBD1
j_gene: TRBJ1-2
v_gene: TRBV5-4
abundance: once
CDR3nt: TGTGCCAGCCGACAGGGGACCGTGACTAATGGCTACACCTTC
CDR3aa: CASRQGTVTNGYTF

d_gene: NA
j_gene: TRBJ1-2
v_gene: TRBV4-1
abundance: few
CDR3nt: TGCGCCAGCAGCCAGGAGGGGCGATATGGCTACACCTTC
CDR3aa: CASSQEGRYGYTF

d_gene: NA
j_gene: TRBJ1-6
v_gene: TRBV19
abundance: NA
CDR3nt: TGTGCCAGTAGCCCTAAGGGGGGTTCACCCCTCCACTTT
CDR3aa: CASSPKGGSPLHF